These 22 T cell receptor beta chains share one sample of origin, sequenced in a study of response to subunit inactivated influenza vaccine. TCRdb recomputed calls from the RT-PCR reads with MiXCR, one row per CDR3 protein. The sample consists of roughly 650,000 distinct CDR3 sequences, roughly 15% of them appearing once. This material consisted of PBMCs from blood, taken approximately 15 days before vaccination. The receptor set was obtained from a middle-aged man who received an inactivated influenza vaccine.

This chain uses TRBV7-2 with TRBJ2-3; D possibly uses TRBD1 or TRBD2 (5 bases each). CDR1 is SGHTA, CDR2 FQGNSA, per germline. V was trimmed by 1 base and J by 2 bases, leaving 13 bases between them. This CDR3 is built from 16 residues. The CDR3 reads CASSLELKGPTDTQYF. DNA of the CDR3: TGTGCCAGCAGCTTAGAATTGAAGGGACCCACAGATACGCAGTATTTT.

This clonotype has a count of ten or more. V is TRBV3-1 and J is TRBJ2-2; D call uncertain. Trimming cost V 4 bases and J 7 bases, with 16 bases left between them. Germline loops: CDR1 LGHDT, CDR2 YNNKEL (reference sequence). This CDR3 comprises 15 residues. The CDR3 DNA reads TGTGCCAGCAGCCGCATGGTAGCTGTGGGCGGGGAGCTGTTTTTT. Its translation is CASSRMVAVGGELFF.

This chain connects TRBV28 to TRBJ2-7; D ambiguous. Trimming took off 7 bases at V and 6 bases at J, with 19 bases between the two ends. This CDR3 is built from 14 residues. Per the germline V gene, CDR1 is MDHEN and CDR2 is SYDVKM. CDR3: CASTTLRPSGEQYF. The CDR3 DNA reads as TGTGCCAGCACCACCCTTCGGCCCTCGGGCGAGCAGTACTTC.

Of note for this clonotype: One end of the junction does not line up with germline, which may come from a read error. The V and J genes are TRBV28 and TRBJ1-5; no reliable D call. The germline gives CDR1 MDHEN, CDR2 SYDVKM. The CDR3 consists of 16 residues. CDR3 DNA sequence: TGTGCCAGCAGTCTCCTTCGGGGTCCTGAGGGTCAGGCCCAGCATTTT. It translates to CASSLLRGPEGQAQHF.

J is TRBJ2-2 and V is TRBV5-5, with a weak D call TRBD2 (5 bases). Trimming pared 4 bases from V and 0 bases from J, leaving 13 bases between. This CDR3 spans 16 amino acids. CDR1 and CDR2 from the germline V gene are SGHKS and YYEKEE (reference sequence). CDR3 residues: CASSHDYATNTGELFF. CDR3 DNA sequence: TGTGCCAGCAGCCATGACTATGCCACGAACACCGGGGAGCTGTTTTTT.

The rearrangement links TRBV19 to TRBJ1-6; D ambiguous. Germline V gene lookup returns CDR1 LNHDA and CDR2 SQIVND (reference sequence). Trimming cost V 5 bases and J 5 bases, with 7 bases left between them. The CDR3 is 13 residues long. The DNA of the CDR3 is TGTGCCAGTAGTGGGGAGAATAATTCACCCCTCCACTTT. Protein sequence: CASSGENNSPLHF.

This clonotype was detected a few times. CDR3 DNA: TGCAGCGTTGTGGGACAGGGGTTCTCTAACTATGGCTACACCTTC. Residues: CSVVGQGFSNYGYTF. V and J are TRBV29-1 and TRBJ1-2; TRBD1 matches at 10 bases. The ends lost 4 bases at V and 0 bases at J; junction bases unmatched: 5. The germline V gene encodes CDR1 SQVTM and CDR2 ANQGSEA. This CDR3 has 15 residues.

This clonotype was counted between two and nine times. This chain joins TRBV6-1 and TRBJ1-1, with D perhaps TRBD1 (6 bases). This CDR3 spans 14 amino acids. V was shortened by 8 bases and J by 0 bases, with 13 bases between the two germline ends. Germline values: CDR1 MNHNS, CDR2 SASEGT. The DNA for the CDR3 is TGTGCCAGCTTTACGAGGGGGATGAACACTGAAGCTTTCTTT. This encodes CASFTRGMNTEAFF.

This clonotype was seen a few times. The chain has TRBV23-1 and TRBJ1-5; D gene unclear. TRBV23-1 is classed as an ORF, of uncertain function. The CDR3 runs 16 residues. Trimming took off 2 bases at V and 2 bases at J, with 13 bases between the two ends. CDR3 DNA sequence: TGCGCCAGCAGTCAAAGGGCCTTGAGAGGCAATCAGCCCCAGCATTTT. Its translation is CASSQRALRGNQPQHF.

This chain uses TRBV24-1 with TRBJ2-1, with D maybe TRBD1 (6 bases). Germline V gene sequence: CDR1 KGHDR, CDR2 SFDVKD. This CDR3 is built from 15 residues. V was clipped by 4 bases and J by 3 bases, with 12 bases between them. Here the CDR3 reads CATSEVRDNYNEQFF. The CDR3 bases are TGTGCCACCAGTGAAGTCCGGGACAACTACAATGAGCAGTTCTTC.

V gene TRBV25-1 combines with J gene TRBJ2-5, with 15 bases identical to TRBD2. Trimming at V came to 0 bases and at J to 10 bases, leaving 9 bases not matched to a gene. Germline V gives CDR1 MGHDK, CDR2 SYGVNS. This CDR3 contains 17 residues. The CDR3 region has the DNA TGTGCCAGCAGTGAATATGGGGGACTAGCGGGAGGAGAAGGCCAGTACTTC. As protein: CASSEYGGLAGGEGQYF.

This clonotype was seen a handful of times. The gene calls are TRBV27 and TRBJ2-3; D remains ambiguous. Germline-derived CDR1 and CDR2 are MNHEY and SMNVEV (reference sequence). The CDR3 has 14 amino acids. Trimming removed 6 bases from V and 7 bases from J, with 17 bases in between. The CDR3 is CASRPPGGAYTQYF. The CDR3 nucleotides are TGTGCCAGCAGACCCCCCGGCGGTGCATATACGCAGTATTTT.

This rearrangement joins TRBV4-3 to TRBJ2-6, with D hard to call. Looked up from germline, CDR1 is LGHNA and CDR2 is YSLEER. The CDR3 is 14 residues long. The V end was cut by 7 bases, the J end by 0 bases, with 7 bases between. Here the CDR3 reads CASTASSGANVLTF. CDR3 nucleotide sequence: TGCGCCAGCACCGCTAGCTCTGGGGCCAACGTCCTGACTTTC.

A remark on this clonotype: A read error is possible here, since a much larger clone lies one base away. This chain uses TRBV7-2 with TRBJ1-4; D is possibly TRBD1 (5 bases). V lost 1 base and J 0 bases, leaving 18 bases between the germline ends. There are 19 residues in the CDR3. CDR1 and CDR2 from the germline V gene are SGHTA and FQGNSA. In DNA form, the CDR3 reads TGTGCCAGCAGCTTAGTCGCAGCGTATGGGACTACAACTAATGAAAAACTGTTTTTT. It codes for CASSLVAAYGTTTNEKLFF.

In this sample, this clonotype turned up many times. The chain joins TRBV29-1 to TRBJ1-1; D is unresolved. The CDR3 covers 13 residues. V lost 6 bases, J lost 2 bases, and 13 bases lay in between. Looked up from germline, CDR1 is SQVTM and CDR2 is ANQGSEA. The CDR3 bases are TGCAGCGTGGCACCCGGACCCAACACTGAAGCTTTCTTT. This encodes CSVAPGPNTEAFF. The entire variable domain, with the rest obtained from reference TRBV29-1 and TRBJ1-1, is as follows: SAVISQKPSRDICQRGTSLTIQCQVDSQVTMMFWYRQQPGQSLTLIATANQGSEATYESGFVIDKFPISRPNLTFSTLTVSNMSPEDSSIYLCSVAPGPNTEAFFGQGTRLTVV.

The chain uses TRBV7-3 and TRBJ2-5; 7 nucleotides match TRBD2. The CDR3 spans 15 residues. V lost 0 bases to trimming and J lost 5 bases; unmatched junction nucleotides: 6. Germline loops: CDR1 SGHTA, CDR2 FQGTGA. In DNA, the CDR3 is TGTGCCAGCAGCTTAACCAGCGGGGAGTGGGAGACCCAGTACTTC. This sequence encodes CASSLTSGEWETQYF.

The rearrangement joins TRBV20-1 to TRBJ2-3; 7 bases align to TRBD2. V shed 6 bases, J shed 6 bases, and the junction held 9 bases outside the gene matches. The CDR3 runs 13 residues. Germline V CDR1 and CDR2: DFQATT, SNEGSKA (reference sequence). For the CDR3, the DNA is TGCAGTGCCCCCCGACTAGCAGGCGATACGCAGTATTTT. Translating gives CSAPRLAGDTQYF.

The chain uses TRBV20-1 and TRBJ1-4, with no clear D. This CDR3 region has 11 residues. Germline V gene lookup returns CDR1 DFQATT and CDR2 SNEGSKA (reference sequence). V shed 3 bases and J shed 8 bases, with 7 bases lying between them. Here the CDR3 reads CSARSGEKLFF. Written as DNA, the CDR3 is TGCAGTGCTAGGTCTGGAGAAAAACTGTTTTTT.

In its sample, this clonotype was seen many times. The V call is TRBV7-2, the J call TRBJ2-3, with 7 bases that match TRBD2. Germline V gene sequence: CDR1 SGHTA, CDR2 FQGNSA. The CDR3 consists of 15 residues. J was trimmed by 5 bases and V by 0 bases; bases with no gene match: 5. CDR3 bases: TGTGCCAGCAGCTTAGCAGGGACTAACAGAGATACGCAGTATTTT. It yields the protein CASSLAGTNRDTQYF.

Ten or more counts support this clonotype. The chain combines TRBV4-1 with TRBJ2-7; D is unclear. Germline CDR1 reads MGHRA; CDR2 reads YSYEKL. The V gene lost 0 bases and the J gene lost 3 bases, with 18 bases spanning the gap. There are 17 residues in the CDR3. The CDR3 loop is CASSQEGFPASGYEQYF. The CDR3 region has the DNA TGCGCCAGCAGCCAAGAAGGTTTCCCCGCCTCGGGCTACGAGCAGTACTTC.

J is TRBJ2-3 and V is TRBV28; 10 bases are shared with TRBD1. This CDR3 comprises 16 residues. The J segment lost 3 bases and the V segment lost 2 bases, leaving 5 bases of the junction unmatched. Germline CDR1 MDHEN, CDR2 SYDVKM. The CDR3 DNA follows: TGTGCCAGCAGTTTAAGGGGACAGGGGAGGACAGATACGCAGTATTTT. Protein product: CASSLRGQGRTDTQYF.

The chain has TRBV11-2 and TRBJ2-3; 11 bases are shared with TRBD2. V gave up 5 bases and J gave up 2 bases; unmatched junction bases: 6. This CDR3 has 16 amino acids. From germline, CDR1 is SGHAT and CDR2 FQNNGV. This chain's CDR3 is CASSRGLADNTDTQYF. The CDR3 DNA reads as TGTGCCAGCAGCAGGGGACTAGCGGATAACACAGATACGCAGTATTTT.